One T cell receptor beta chain is described in this entry. The data were obtained in a study of blood T cell repertoires in COVID-19. For the study at large: Specimens from acute and convalescent COVID-19 originated in the United States, Italy and Spain.

The V and J ends lost 0 bases and 3 bases, in that order; junction bases with no gene match: 2. This CDR3 comprises 15 residues. Germline values: CDR1 SGHRS, CDR2 YFSETQ. TCRdb keeps only in-frame clones here, not all; method: immunoSEQ multiplex PCR. This table holds more than 400,000 clones, around 91% found once. The sequencing sample was made of PBMCs or T cells enriched from blood (not recorded which). The chain uses TRBV5-1 and TRBJ2-5; 10 nucleotides match TRBD2. The TCR comes from a man younger than 35 who had recovered from COVID-19. The DNA of the CDR3 is TGCGCCAGCAGCTTGGGGCTAGCGGGGGAAGAGACCCAGTACTTC. This translates into CASSLGLAGEETQYF.